The TCR beta chain under discussion was sequenced for a study of blood T cell repertoires in COVID-19. Study details: Donors in the United States, Italy and Spain gave samples during acute or convalescent COVID-19.

The repertoire was sequenced with immunoSEQ multiplex PCR; TCRdb's copy has only in-frame clones and lacks some. The data contain around 65,000 clones, 79% of them seen just once; the ten biggest clones take up approximately 15%. The origin of this receptor is a man aged 55 to 70 with acute or convalescent COVID-19. The sample consisted of peripheral blood.

The CDR3 nucleotides are TGTGCCGCGTCACCGTTGGAGGATACGCAGTATTTT. Residues: CAASPLEDTQYF. The chain uses TRBV6-6 and TRBJ2-3; no clear D gene. Germline CDR1 is MNHNY and CDR2 is SVGAGI (reference sequence). The germline V and J ends were trimmed by 11 bases and 6 bases, with 15 bases remaining between them. The CDR3 consists of 12 residues.